One and the same sample provided the 22 T cell receptor beta chains below, sequenced in a study of blood T cell repertoires in COVID-19 (dated by TCRdb to 2018 to 2021). Libraries came from the immunoSEQ multiplex PCR assay. Drawn from immuneACCESS, this table holds only the in-frame rearrangements with V and J called that TCRdb kept. Clones are partly lost; checked studies trace under half to an unresolved V gene and leave the rest unexplained. The sample table contains 61,000 or so clones; only one count was recorded for around 88% of them. About a fifth of the sample is in the top ten clones. The sample comprised peripheral blood. The receptor set was obtained from a woman aged 80 or over with active COVID-19.

By its share, this clone is medium-sized (0.01 to 0.1%). The chain links TRBV4-2 to TRBJ1-1, with TRBD1 matching 7 bases. CDR1 and CDR2 (germline): LGHNA, YNFKEQ. This CDR3 is 12 amino acids long. V dropped 3 bases and J dropped 7; count of bases not matched to a gene: 2. The CDR3 region is CASSQDRFEAFF. The CDR3 DNA is TGTGCCAGCAGCCAGGACAGGTTTGAAGCTTTCTTT.

The chain couples TRBV5-1 to TRBJ2-3; TRBD1 might be the D (6 bases). Germline CDR1 SGHRS, CDR2 YFSETQ. Trimming removed 3 bases from V and 5 bases from J, with 16 bases in between. CDR3 length: 15 residues. The DNA of the CDR3 is TGCGCCAGCAGCTCATTCAGGGGTGCAGGAGATACGCAGTATTTT. Translation gives CASSSFRGAGDTQYF.

The chain carries TRBV2 and TRBJ1-5; no clear D gene. There are 16 residues in the CDR3. V shed 2 bases and J shed 11 bases, with 22 bases lying between them. Germline CDR1 SNHLY, CDR2 FYNNEI. The CDR3 is CASSETGEGAIITQHF. Written as DNA, the CDR3 is TGTGCCAGCAGTGAAACCGGGGAGGGAGCAATCATCACCCAGCATTTT. The variable domain in full, completed from reference TRBV2 and TRBJ1-5, reads EPEVTQTPSHQVTQMGQEVILRCVPISNHLYFYWYRQILGQKVEFLVSFYNNEISEKSEIFDDQFSVERPDGSNFTLKIRSTKLEDSAMYFCASSETGEGAIITQHFGDGTRLSIL.

The chain carries TRBV5-8 and TRBJ1-1; D is perhaps TRBD1 (6 bases). Trimming cost V 4 bases and J 0 bases, with 19 bases left between them. CDR3 length equals 17 residues. Germline assignment: CDR1 SGHTS and CDR2 YDEGEE. CDR3 region: CASSRGGWSVMNTEAFF. Written as DNA, the CDR3 is TGTGCCAGCAGCCGGGGGGGCTGGAGCGTCATGAACACTGAAGCTTTCTTT.

J is TRBJ1-3 and V is TRBV6-6, with TRBD1 matching over 7 bases. V was clipped by 6 bases and J by 2 bases; unmatched bases: 4. The CDR3 covers 14 residues. CDR1 is MNHNY and CDR2 is SVGAGI in the germline V gene (reference sequence). In nucleotides, the CDR3 is TGTGCCAGCAGCGACAGGGTGACTGGAAACACCATATATTTT. Translated, it gives CASSDRVTGNTIYF.

V usage is TRBV5-1 and J usage is TRBJ2-2, with 13 bases aligning to TRBD2. Germline CDR1 SGHRS, CDR2 YFSETQ. The V segment lost 4 bases and the J segment 6 bases; nucleotides outside the gene matches: 3. CDR3 length: 15 amino acids. The CDR3 nucleotides read TGCGCCAGCAGCACTAGCGGGGGGGCCGCCGGGGAGCTGTTTTTT. It specifies CASSTSGGAAGELFF.

V is TRBV3-1 (or the pseudogene TRBV3-2) and J is TRBJ2-3; 8 bases fit TRBD2. Trimming removed 8 bases from V and 1 base from J; junction bases left unmatched: 11. This CDR3 contains 16 residues. In germline, CDR1 is LGHDT, CDR2 YNNKEL (reference sequence). CDR3 sequence (DNA): TGTGCCAGCGGCGGTTTAGCGGGGCCAGGCACAGATACGCAGTATTTT. It codes for CASGGLAGPGTDTQYF.

The J gene is TRBJ2-7, the V gene TRBV15; unclear D gene. The CDR3 sequence is 15 residues long. Germline V gene lookup returns CDR1 LNHNV and CDR2 YYDKDF (reference sequence). V lost 0 bases, J lost 1 base, and 10 bases lay in between. This CDR3 reads CATSRDPVNSYEQYF. The CDR3 bases are TGTGCCACCAGCAGAGATCCGGTCAATTCCTACGAGCAGTACTTC.

The chain uses TRBV7-2 and TRBJ2-1, with a weak D call TRBD1 (6 bases). The CDR3 length is 13 residues. CDR1 and CDR2 from the germline V gene are SGHTA and FQGNSA. V was shortened by 9 bases and J by 5 bases, with 14 bases between the two germline ends. This CDR3 is CASDTGNNNEQFF. For the CDR3, the DNA is TGTGCCAGTGATACAGGGAACAACAATGAGCAGTTCTTC.

V usage is TRBV29-1 and J usage is TRBJ1-2, with 10 bases identical to TRBD1. Losses at the gene ends were 7 bases for V and 2 bases for J; bases not matched to a gene: 10. The germline CDR1 and CDR2 sequences are SQVTM and ANQGSEA. The CDR3 sequence is 15 residues long. The CDR3 nucleotides are TGCAGCGCTGAGCACCGGGGACAGGGGAACTATGGCTACACCTTC. Its translation is CSAEHRGQGNYGYTF.

The gene calls are TRBV18 and TRBJ2-7; unclear D gene. This CDR3 has 13 residues. The V end lost 3 bases, the J end lost 6 bases, and 12 bases lay between the germline ends. From germline, CDR1 is KGHSH and CDR2 LQKENI. The CDR3 DNA reads TGTGCCAGCTCACCCTCGACGGGTTCCGAGCAGTACTTC. It specifies CASSPSTGSEQYF.

The genes are TRBV2 and TRBJ1-1; 9 bases agree with TRBD1. Germline loops: CDR1 SNHLY, CDR2 FYNNEI. J lost 0 bases, V lost 8 bases, and 1 base had no gene match. This CDR3 region has 13 residues. The CDR3 DNA is TGTGCCAGCGGACAGGGGATGAACACTGAAGCTTTCTTT. As protein: CASGQGMNTEAFF.

This chain uses TRBV4-1 with TRBJ1-2, with a possible D match to TRBD1 (5 bases). The V end lost 0 bases, the J end lost 6 bases, and 11 bases lay between the germline ends. CDR3 size: 14 residues. Germline V gives CDR1 MGHRA, CDR2 YSYEKL. Here the CDR3 DNA reads TGCGCCAGCAGCCAAGACTTAGCAGGGCATGGCTACACCTTC. Encoded protein: CASSQDLAGHGYTF.

This chain joins TRBV6-2 or TRBV6-3 and TRBJ2-7; 8 positions agree with TRBD2. The CDR3 is 16 amino acids. The J segment lost 4 bases and the V segment lost 5 bases, leaving 13 bases of the junction unmatched. The germline V gene encodes CDR1 MNHEY and CDR2 SVGEGT. Here the CDR3 reads CASSKAGANFRYEQYF. DNA of the CDR3: TGTGCCAGCAGTAAAGCGGGGGCCAATTTCCGATACGAGCAGTACTTC.

The chain links TRBV6-5 to TRBJ1-3, with a tentative D call TRBD1 (5 bases). The CDR3 is 13 amino acids. The germline V and J ends were trimmed by 7 bases and 14 bases, with 21 bases remaining between them. CDR1 and CDR2 (germline): MNHEY, SVGAGI. The CDR3 spells CASIAPDTRVLYF. DNA of the CDR3: TGTGCCAGCATCGCCCCGGACACCCGGGTTCTATATTTT.

The gene calls are TRBV6-5 and TRBJ2-5, with 11 nucleotides matching TRBD2. CDR1 MNHEY and CDR2 SVGAGI come from the germline V gene. The junction had 4 bases not matched to a gene; V was cut back by 2 bases and J by 2 bases. The CDR3 is 16 residues long. The CDR3 spells CASSYGGTSGQETQYF. CDR3 bases: TGTGCCAGCAGTTACGGGGGGACTAGCGGACAAGAGACCCAGTACTTC.

This clone has just one count. In DNA form, the CDR3 reads TGTGCCAGCAGCCGGACAGGGCTTAGGGAGACCCAGTACTTC. It codes for CASSRTGLRETQYF. The gene calls are TRBV2 and TRBJ2-5; the match to TRBD1 covers 8 bases. After removal of 6 bases from V and 5 bases from J, the junction contained 8 bases not matched to a gene. Per the germline V gene, CDR1 is SNHLY and CDR2 is FYNNEI. The CDR3 runs 14 residues.

The J gene is TRBJ2-2, the V gene TRBV6-6; TRBD1 matches at 7 bases. The V gene end was trimmed by 4 bases and the J gene end by 6 bases; junction bases not matched to a gene: 8. The germline V gene has CDR1 MNHNY and CDR2 SVGAGI (reference sequence). This CDR3 has 15 residues. CDR3 in DNA: TGTGCCAGCAGTTTACAGGGGACGGGCGCCGGGGAGCTGTTTTTT. As protein: CASSLQGTGAGELFF.

The chain employs TRBV6-5 and TRBJ2-1; possibly TRBD2 for D (6 bases). The CDR3 loop spans 13 amino acids. Per the germline V gene, CDR1 is MNHEY and CDR2 is SVGAGI. The germline V and J ends were trimmed by 8 bases and 8 bases, with 16 bases remaining between them. The CDR3 protein is CASEDPPGDEQFF. The CDR3 DNA reads as TGTGCCAGCGAAGACCCGCCGGGGGATGAGCAGTTCTTC.

This clone was detected once. The genes are TRBV6-6 and TRBJ2-1; 7 nucleotides align to TRBD2. Germline trimming cut 5 bases from V and 3 bases from J; bases unmatched to any gene: 10. Germline V gene sequence: CDR1 MNHNY, CDR2 SVGAGI (reference sequence). The CDR3 contains 16 residues. The DNA for the CDR3 is TGTGCCAGCAGTGGCTCCTGGCGGGGGAGCTACAATGAGCAGTTCTTC. Encoded protein: CASSGSWRGSYNEQFF.

This clone was detected only a few times. The V call is TRBV6-1, the J call TRBJ2-7, with 7 nucleotides matching TRBD1. CDR1 is MNHNS and CDR2 is SASEGT in the germline V gene. Germline trimming cut 1 base from V and 5 bases from J; bases unmatched to any gene: 2. The CDR3 runs to 13 residues. This CDR3 reads CASSEGQGDEQYF. The CDR3 DNA reads as TGTGCCAGCAGTGAAGGGCAGGGGGACGAGCAGTACTTC.

The chain couples TRBV7-3 to TRBJ2-3, with TRBD1 as a possible D gene (5 bases). Trimming took off 5 bases at V and 3 bases at J, with 9 bases between the two ends. The CDR3 extends over 13 amino acids. CDR1 and CDR2 (germline): SGHTA, FQGTGA. Here the CDR3 reads CASSIQETDTQYF. For the CDR3, the DNA is TGTGCCAGCAGCATACAGGAAACAGATACGCAGTATTTT.